Presented here are 9 T cell receptor beta chains from one specimen sequenced in a study of T cells in tuberculosis. Sequenced by immunoSEQ multiplex PCR; TCRdb stores in-frame clones only, minus some. The profile covers over 40,000 clones, with more than 90% appearing a single time and approximately 7.6% taken by the ten largest. The specimen was PBMCs. The receptors originated from a donor aged 10 to 29 with latent tuberculosis or without tuberculosis infection.

V is TRBV29-1 and J is TRBJ1-1, with D perhaps matching TRBD1 (6 bases). V lost 4 bases to trimming and J lost 4 bases, with 10 bases between them. Germline-derived CDR1 and CDR2 are SQVTM and ANQGSEA. This CDR3 is built from 12 residues. CDR3: CSVAGVGTEAFF. CDR3 nucleotides: TGCAGCGTTGCAGGGGTTGGCACTGAAGCTTTCTTT.

The V gene is TRBV12-5, the J gene TRBJ2-2, with D possibly TRBD2 on 5 matching bases. Germline V gene lookup returns CDR1 LGHNT and CDR2 FRNRAP. The CDR3 covers 15 residues. V was pared by 7 bases and J by 8 bases, with 20 bases between. This CDR3 reads CASALGSGSGGELFF. CDR3 sequence (DNA): TGTGCTAGTGCCCTGGGGTCGGGGAGTGGTGGGGAGCTGTTTTTT. The full variable domain, in which reference TRBV12-5 and TRBJ2-2 provide the parts outside the CDR3, is DARVTQTPRHKVTEMGQEVTMRCQPILGHNTVFWYRQTMMQGLELLAYFRNRAPLDDSGMPKDRFSAEMPDATLATLKIQPSEPRDSAVYFCASALGSGSGGELFFGEGSRLTVL.

The chain uses TRBV9 and TRBJ2-2; TRBD2 matches at 12 bases. Looked up from germline, CDR1 is SGDLS and CDR2 is YYNGEE. This CDR3 has 16 amino acids. Germline trimming cut 1 base from V and 5 bases from J; bases unmatched to any gene: 3. The CDR3 is CASSVTTSGSTGELFF. In DNA form, the CDR3 reads TGTGCCAGCAGCGTAACGACTAGCGGGAGTACCGGGGAGCTGTTTTTT.

The rearrangement uses TRBV4-1 and TRBJ2-6, with D possibly TRBD1 on 6 matching bases. The CDR3 is made up of 14 amino acids. Germline loops: CDR1 MGHRA, CDR2 YSYEKL. Trimming took 1 base from V and 8 from J, leaving 9 bases between them. CDR3 sequence: CASSQVTGSNVLTF. CDR3 nucleotide sequence: TGCGCCAGCAGCCAAGTGACAGGTTCCAACGTCCTGACTTTC.

The CDR3 DNA reads as TGCAGCGTTGAGAACATGGGACAGGGCGGCACCTACGAGCAGTACTTC. This codes for CSVENMGQGGTYEQYF. This sequence joins TRBV29-1 and TRBJ2-7; TRBD1 aligns across 9 bases. J was trimmed by 2 bases and V by 3 bases; bases with no gene match: 11. From germline, CDR1 is SQVTM and CDR2 ANQGSEA. The CDR3 is 16 residues long.

The J gene is TRBJ2-7, the V gene TRBV6-1, with a tentative D call TRBD1 (7 bases). CDR1 is MNHNS, CDR2 SASEGT, per germline. V was trimmed by 3 bases and J by 9 bases, leaving 15 bases between them. The CDR3 spans 13 residues. The CDR3, as DNA: TGTGCCAGCAGTGAGACAGGGTCCGGGGGGCAGTACTTC. Translating gives CASSETGSGGQYF.

This clone occurred once. The chain uses TRBV4-1 and TRBJ2-7, with D possibly matching TRBD2 (6 bases). The V gene lost 2 bases and the J gene lost 0 bases, with 11 bases spanning the gap. This CDR3 comprises 15 residues. In germline, CDR1 is MGHRA, CDR2 YSYEKL. The CDR3 region is CASSQLSGDSYEQYF. The CDR3 nucleotides are TGCGCCAGCAGCCAACTTAGCGGAGACTCCTACGAGCAGTACTTC.

The J gene is TRBJ2-6, the V gene TRBV29-1; D might be TRBD1 (6 bases). The CDR3 runs to 15 residues. Germline-derived CDR1 and CDR2 are SQVTM and ANQGSEA. The V gene lost 3 bases and the J gene lost 4 bases, with 13 bases spanning the gap. The CDR3 nucleotides are TGCAGCGTTGAGGCCCAGGGGAAAGGGGCCAACGTCCTGACTTTC. Its protein product is CSVEAQGKGANVLTF. Using reference TRBV29-1 and TRBJ2-6 for the parts outside the CDR3, the full variable domain is SAVISQKPSRDICQRGTSLTIQCQVDSQVTMMFWYRQQPGQSLTLIATANQGSEATYESGFVIDKFPISRPNLTFSTLTVSNMSPEDSSIYLCSVEAQGKGANVLTFGAGSRLTVL.

The chain has TRBV7-9 and TRBJ2-7; 7 bases are shared with TRBD1. The germline CDR1 and CDR2 sequences are SEHNR and FQNEAQ (reference sequence). J was trimmed by 6 bases and V by 8 bases; bases with no gene match: 7. This CDR3 comprises 12 residues. The CDR3 DNA is TGTGCCAGCGGCACAGGGGCGGTCGAGCAGTACTTC. Amino acid sequence: CASGTGAVEQYF. The full variable domain, in which reference TRBV7-9 and TRBJ2-7 provide the parts outside the CDR3, is DTGVSQNPRHKITKRGQNVTFRCDPISEHNRLYWYRQTLGQGPEFLTYFQNEAQLEKSRLLSDRFSAERPKGSFSTLEIQRTEQGDSAMYLCASGTGAVEQYFGPGTRLTVT.